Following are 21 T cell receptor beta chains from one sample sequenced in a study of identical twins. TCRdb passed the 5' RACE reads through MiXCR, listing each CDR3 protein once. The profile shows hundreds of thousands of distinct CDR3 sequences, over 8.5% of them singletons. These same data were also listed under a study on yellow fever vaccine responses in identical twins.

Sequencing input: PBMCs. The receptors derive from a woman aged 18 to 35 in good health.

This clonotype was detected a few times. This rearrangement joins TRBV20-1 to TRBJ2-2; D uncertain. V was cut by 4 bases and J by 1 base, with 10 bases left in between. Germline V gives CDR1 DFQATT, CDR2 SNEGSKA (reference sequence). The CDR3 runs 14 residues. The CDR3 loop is CSAISPLNTGELFF. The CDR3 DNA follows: TGCAGTGCTATCTCACCTCTGAACACCGGGGAGCTGTTTTTT.

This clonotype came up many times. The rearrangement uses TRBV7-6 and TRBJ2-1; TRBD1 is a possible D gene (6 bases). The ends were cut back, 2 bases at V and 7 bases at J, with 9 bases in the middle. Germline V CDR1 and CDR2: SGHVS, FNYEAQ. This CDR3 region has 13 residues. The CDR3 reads CASSLIRGNEQFF. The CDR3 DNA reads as TGTGCCAGCAGCTTAATCAGGGGAAATGAGCAGTTCTTC.

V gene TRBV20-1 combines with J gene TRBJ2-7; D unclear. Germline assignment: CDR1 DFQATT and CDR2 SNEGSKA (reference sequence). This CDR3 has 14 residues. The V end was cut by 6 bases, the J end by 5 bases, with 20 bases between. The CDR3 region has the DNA TGCAGTGCAGTCGGACGCCACGGACCTGACGAGCAGTACTTC. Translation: CSAVGRHGPDEQYF.

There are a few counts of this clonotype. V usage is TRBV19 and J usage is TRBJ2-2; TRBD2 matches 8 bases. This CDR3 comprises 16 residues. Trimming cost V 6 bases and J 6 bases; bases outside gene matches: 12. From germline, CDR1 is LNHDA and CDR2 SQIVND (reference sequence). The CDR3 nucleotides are TGTGCCAGTAGGCCACCGGGACTAGAAATCGCCGGGGAGCTGTTTTTT. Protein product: CASRPPGLEIAGELFF. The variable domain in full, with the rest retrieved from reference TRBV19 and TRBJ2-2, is DGGITQSPKYLFRKEGQNVTLSCEQNLNHDAMYWYRQDPGQGLRLIYYSQIVNDFQKGDIAEGYSVSREKKESFPLTVTSAQKNPTAFYLCASRPPGLEIAGELFFGEGSRLTVL.

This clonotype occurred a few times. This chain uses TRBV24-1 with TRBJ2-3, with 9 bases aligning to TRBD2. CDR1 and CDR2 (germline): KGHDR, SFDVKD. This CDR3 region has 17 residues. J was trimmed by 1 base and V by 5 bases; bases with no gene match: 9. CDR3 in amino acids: CATSALGRGGGTDTQYF. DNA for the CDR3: TGTGCCACCAGTGCCCTTGGGCGGGGGGGGGGCACAGATACGCAGTATTTT.

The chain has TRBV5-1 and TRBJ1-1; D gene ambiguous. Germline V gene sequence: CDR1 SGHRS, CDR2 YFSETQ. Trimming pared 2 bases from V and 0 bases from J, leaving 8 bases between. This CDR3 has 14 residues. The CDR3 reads CASSLELLNTEAFF. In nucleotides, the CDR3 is TGCGCCAGCAGCTTAGAATTACTGAACACTGAAGCTTTCTTT. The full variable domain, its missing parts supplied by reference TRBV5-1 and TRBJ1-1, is KAGVTQTPRYLIKTRGQQVTLSCSPISGHRSVSWYQQTPGQGLQFLFEYFSETQRNKGNFPGRFSGRQFSNSRSEMNVSTLELGDSALYLCASSLELLNTEAFFGQGTRLTVV.

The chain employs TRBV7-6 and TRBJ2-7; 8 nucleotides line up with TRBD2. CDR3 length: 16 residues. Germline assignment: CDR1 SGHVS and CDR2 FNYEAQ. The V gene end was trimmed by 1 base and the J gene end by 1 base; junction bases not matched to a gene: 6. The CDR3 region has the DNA TGTGCCAGCAGCTTAGGCACGGGAGGGCCTTCCTACGAGCAGTACTTC. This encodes CASSLGTGGPSYEQYF.

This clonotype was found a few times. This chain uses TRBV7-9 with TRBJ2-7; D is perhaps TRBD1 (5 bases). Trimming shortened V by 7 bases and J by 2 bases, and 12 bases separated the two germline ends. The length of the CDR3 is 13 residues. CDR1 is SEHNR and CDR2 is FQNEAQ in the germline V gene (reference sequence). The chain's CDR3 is CASTWGRTYEQYF. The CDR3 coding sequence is TGTGCCAGCACCTGGGGCAGAACCTACGAGCAGTACTTC. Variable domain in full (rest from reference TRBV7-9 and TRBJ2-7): DTGVSQNPRHKITKRGQNVTFRCDPISEHNRLYWYRQTLGQGPEFLTYFQNEAQLEKSRLLSDRFSAERPKGSFSTLEIQRTEQGDSAMYLCASTWGRTYEQYFGPGTRLTVT.

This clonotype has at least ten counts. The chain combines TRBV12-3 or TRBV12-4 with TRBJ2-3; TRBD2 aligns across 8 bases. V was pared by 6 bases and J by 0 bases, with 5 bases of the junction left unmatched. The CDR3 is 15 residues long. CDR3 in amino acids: CASSLSGTSTDTQYF. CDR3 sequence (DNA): TGTGCCAGCAGCCTTAGCGGGACTAGCACAGATACGCAGTATTTT.

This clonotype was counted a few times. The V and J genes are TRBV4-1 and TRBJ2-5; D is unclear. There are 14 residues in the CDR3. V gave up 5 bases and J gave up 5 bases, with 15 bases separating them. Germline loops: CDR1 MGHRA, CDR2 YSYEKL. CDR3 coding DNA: TGCGCCAGCAGCTCCTCAATGTCGTTTGAGACCCAGTACTTC. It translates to CASSSSMSFETQYF.

The CDR3 region is CASSEQGGDTEAFF. For the CDR3, the DNA is TGTGCCAGCAGCGAACAGGGGGGGGACACTGAAGCTTTCTTT. The chain joins TRBV9 to TRBJ1-1; TRBD1 aligns across 8 bases. CDR1 and CDR2 from the germline V gene are SGDLS and YYNGEE. The CDR3 is 14 residues long. V lost 3 bases, J lost 3 bases, and 4 bases stayed unmatched.

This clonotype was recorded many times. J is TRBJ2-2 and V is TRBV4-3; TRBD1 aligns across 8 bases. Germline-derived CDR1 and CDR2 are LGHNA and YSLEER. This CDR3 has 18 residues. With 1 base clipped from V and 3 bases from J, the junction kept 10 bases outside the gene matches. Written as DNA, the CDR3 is TGCGCCAGCAGCCAAGGACAGGGGTTACGAAGGGACACCGGGGAGCTGTTTTTT. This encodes CASSQGQGLRRDTGELFF.

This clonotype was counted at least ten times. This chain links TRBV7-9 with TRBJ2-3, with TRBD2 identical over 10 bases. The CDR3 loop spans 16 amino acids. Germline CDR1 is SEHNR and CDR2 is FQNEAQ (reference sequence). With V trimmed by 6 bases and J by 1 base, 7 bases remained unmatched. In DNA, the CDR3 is TGTGCCAGCAGTTTGCCCGGGACTAGCGGCACAGATACGCAGTATTTT. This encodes CASSLPGTSGTDTQYF.

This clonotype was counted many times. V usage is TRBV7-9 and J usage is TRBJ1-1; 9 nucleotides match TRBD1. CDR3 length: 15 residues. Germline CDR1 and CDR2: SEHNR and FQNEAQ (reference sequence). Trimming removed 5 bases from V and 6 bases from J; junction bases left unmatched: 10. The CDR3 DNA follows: TGTGCCAGCAGCGTACCGGGACAGGGTAGCGCTGAAGCTTTCTTT. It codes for CASSVPGQGSAEAFF.

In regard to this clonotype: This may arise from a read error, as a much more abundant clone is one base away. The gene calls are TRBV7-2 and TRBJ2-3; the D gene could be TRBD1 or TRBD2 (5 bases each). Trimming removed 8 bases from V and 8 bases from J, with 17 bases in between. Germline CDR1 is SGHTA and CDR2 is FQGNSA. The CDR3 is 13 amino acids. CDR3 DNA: TGTGCCAGCGGGTGGGGGAGCGTTGGTACGCAGTATTTT. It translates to CASGWGSVGTQYF.

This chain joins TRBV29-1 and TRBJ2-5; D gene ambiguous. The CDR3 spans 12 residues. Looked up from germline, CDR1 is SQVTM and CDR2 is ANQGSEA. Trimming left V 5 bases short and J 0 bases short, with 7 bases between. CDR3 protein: CSVRQNQETQYF. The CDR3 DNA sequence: TGCAGCGTTAGGCAGAACCAAGAGACCCAGTACTTC.

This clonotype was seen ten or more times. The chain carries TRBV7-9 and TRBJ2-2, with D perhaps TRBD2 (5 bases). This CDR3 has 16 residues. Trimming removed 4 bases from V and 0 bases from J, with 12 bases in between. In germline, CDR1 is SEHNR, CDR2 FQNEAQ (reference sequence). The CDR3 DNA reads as TGTGCCAGCAGCTCCCAGACCGGGACGAACACCGGGGAGCTGTTTTTT. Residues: CASSSQTGTNTGELFF.

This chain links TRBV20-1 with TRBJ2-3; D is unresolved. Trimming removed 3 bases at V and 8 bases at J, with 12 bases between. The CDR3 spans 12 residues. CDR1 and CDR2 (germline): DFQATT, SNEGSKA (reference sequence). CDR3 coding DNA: TGCAGTGCTAGGACCACAACGGGTACGCAGTATTTT. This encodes CSARTTTGTQYF.

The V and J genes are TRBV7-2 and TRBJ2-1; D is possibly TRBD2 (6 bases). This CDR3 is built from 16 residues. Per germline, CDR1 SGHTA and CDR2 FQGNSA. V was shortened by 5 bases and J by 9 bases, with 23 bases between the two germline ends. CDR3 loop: CASSGRDSPSIGEQFF. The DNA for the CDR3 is TGTGCCAGCAGCGGCCGGGACTCACCTAGTATAGGTGAGCAGTTCTTC.

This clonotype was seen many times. In nucleotides, the CDR3 is TGTGCCAGCAGTTTACGGAAGGCGGGGGGTGACGAGCAGTACTTC. It codes for CASSLRKAGGDEQYF. The rearrangement links TRBV12-3 or TRBV12-4 to TRBJ2-7, with TRBD2 identical over 8 bases. The CDR3 runs 15 residues. V shed 2 bases and J 5 bases; nucleotides not matched to a gene: 8.

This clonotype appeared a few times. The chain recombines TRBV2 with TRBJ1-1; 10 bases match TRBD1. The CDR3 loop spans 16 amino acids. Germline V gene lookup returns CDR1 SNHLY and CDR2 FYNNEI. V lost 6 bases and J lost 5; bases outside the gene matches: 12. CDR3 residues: CASSKGTGDTRTEAFF. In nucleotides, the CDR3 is TGTGCCAGCAGCAAAGGGACAGGGGATACGAGGACTGAAGCTTTCTTT.